Below, 31 T cell receptor beta chains from the same sample are listed, as sequenced in a study of blood T cell repertoires in COVID-19. Measured with immunoSEQ multiplex PCR; TCRdb has only the in-frame clones, and not every one. The sample has about 140,000 clones; more than 80% are singletons. The sequenced material came from peripheral blood. These receptors were obtained from a woman aged 80 or over with acute or convalescent COVID-19.

V usage is TRBV5-4 and J usage is TRBJ2-2; 8 nucleotides align to TRBD1. Germline CDR1 and CDR2: SGHNT and YYREEE (reference sequence). The trim removed 3 bases at V and 6 bases at J, leaving 19 bases unmatched. The CDR3 contains 19 residues. CDR3 coding DNA: TGTGCCAGCAGCTCGCAACCTGGACAGGGCCACAGGGGAGCCGGGGAGCTGTTTTTT. As protein: CASSSQPGQGHRGAGELFF.

This rearrangement joins TRBV24-1 to TRBJ2-1, with 11 bases aligning to TRBD1. V lost 7 bases to trimming and J lost 7 bases; unmatched junction nucleotides: 8. CDR1 and CDR2 from the germline V gene are KGHDR and SFDVKD. The CDR3 contains 15 residues. DNA for the CDR3: TGTGCCACCAGCCGAGGACAGGGGGCATTGAATGAGCAGTTCTTC. Amino acid sequence: CATSRGQGALNEQFF.

The chain has TRBV5-6 and TRBJ2-1, with 8 nucleotides matching TRBD2. CDR3 size: 15 residues. Trimming removed 3 bases from V and 2 bases from J; junction bases left unmatched: 4. Germline CDR1 and CDR2: SGHDT and YYEEEE. CDR3 region: CASSSRGGTYNEQFF. CDR3 coding DNA: TGTGCCAGCAGCTCCCGGGGGGGCACCTACAATGAGCAGTTCTTC.

V usage is TRBV20-1 and J usage is TRBJ1-2; possible D gene TRBD1, 6 bases. This CDR3 is built from 12 residues. Per germline, CDR1 DFQATT and CDR2 SNEGSKA (reference sequence). V was clipped by 3 bases and J by 5 bases, with 10 bases between them. DNA of the CDR3: TGCAGTGCTAGTCACAGGGTGTATGGCTACACCTTC. This translates into CSASHRVYGYTF.

This clone was seen just once. This rearrangement joins TRBV7-3 to TRBJ2-3; no definite D call. This CDR3 region has 12 residues. Germline CDR1 and CDR2: SGHTA and FQGTGA. The V end lost 5 bases, the J end lost 4 bases, and 7 bases lay between the germline ends. The CDR3 protein is CASSRLADTQYF. The CDR3 DNA reads as TGTGCCAGCAGCAGACTTGCAGATACGCAGTATTTT.

Worth noting for this clone: The sample carries other DNA sequences with the same CDR3. The rearrangement joins TRBV7-2 to TRBJ1-1, with D tentatively TRBD1 (6 bases). Germline V lookup: CDR1 SGHTA, CDR2 FQGNSA. The CDR3 consists of 15 residues. V was cut by 0 bases and J by 0 bases, with 8 bases left in between. For the CDR3, the DNA is TGTGCCAGCAGCTTAGCCACAGGGCTGAACACTGAAGCTTTCTTT. Protein product: CASSLATGLNTEAFF.

This clone was counted once. The chain couples TRBV7-9 to TRBJ2-3; the D is unclear. Trimming took 3 bases from V and 1 from J, leaving 5 bases between them. The CDR3 totals 13 residues. Germline V gene lookup returns CDR1 SEHNR and CDR2 FQNEAQ (reference sequence). The CDR3 region has the DNA TGTGCCAGCAGCTTCGGTGGCACAGATACGCAGTATTTT. Its protein product is CASSFGGTDTQYF.

The J gene is TRBJ2-7, the V gene TRBV5-1, with a weak D call TRBD2 (6 bases). Between the trimmed V and J ends, which lost 4 bases and 3 bases, there was a span of 14 bases. The V gene's germline CDR1 is SGHRS and CDR2 YFSETQ. The CDR3 runs to 14 residues. CDR3 loop: CASSPGEAGYEQYF. CDR3 DNA sequence: TGCGCCAGCAGCCCCGGGGAGGCGGGCTACGAGCAGTACTTC.

The chain joins TRBV5-1 to TRBJ2-5, with 12 nucleotides matching TRBD2. With 2 bases clipped from V and 2 bases from J, the junction kept 4 bases outside the gene matches. The CDR3 loop spans 16 amino acids. Germline values: CDR1 SGHRS, CDR2 YFSETQ. The CDR3: CASSFYGLAGQETQYF. For the CDR3, the DNA is TGCGCCAGCAGCTTTTACGGACTAGCGGGGCAAGAGACCCAGTACTTC.

CDR3 residues: CASRRTGTGGGYTF. In DNA form, the CDR3 reads TGTGCCAGCAGGCGGACTGGGACAGGCGGCGGCTACACCTTC. The J gene is TRBJ1-2, the V gene TRBV6-5; 8 positions agree with TRBD1. Germline V CDR1 and CDR2: MNHEY, SVGAGI. Losses at the gene ends were 6 bases for V and 8 bases for J; bases not matched to a gene: 11. The CDR3 has 14 amino acids.

This clone has just a few counts. The chain couples TRBV10-3 to TRBJ2-5; TRBD2 matches at 7 bases. Trimming removed 3 bases from V and 5 bases from J; junction bases left unmatched: 0. This CDR3 has 12 amino acids. Germline CDR1 is ENHRY and CDR2 is SYGVKD. CDR3 loop: CAISDGGETQYF. CDR3 DNA: TGTGCCATCAGTGACGGGGGGGAGACCCAGTACTTC.

This chain connects TRBV4-2 to TRBJ2-3; 11 bases align to TRBD2. This CDR3 has 16 residues. Germline CDR1 reads LGHNA; CDR2 reads YNFKEQ. Trimming took 4 bases from V and 4 from J; bases not matched to a gene: 7. CDR3 protein: CASSRGTSGGSDTQYF. CDR3 DNA sequence: TGTGCCAGCAGCCGAGGTACTAGCGGGGGTTCAGATACGCAGTATTTT.

The chain has TRBV5-4 and TRBJ1-5; D remains ambiguous. CDR1 and CDR2 from the germline V gene are SGHNT and YYREEE (reference sequence). The germline V and J ends were trimmed by 2 bases and 11 bases, with 14 bases remaining between them. The CDR3 covers 13 residues. CDR3 loop: CASSLTTAGAQHF. The CDR3, as DNA: TGTGCCAGCAGCTTAACAACAGCCGGGGCCCAGCATTTT.

The rearrangement joins TRBV2 to TRBJ1-3; 11 nucleotides agree with TRBD1. The germline CDR1 and CDR2 sequences are SNHLY and FYNNEI. The CDR3 has 17 amino acids. V trimming: 8 bases; J trimming: 0 bases; junction bases outside the gene matches: 9. This CDR3 is CASSGTGGLFSGNTIYF. Here the CDR3 DNA reads TGTGCCAGCTCGGGGACAGGGGGTCTCTTCTCTGGAAACACCATATATTTT.

This rearrangement joins TRBV5-1 to TRBJ2-7; TRBD1 matches at 8 bases. This CDR3 region has 14 residues. V trimming: 1 base; J trimming: 3 bases; junction bases outside the gene matches: 3. CDR1 and CDR2 from the germline V gene are SGHRS and YFSETQ. The CDR3, as DNA: TGCGCCAGCAGCTTGTCTACAGGGGGCTACGAGCAGTACTTC. This translates into CASSLSTGGYEQYF.

The gene calls are TRBV11-2 and TRBJ1-1; TRBD1 aligns across 9 bases. Germline CDR1 reads SGHAT; CDR2 reads FQNNGV. The ends lost 0 bases at V and 8 bases at J; junction bases unmatched: 1. CDR3 length: 13 amino acids. CDR3 loop: CASSLDGTGEAFF. CDR3 bases: TGTGCCAGCAGCTTAGATGGGACAGGGGAAGCTTTCTTT.

The chain couples TRBV6-6 to TRBJ2-5; 12 nucleotides line up with TRBD2. V was clipped by 3 bases and J by 2 bases; unmatched bases: 1. CDR3 length: 15 residues. In germline, CDR1 is MNHNY, CDR2 SVGAGI (reference sequence). Here the CDR3 DNA reads TGTGCCAGCAGTTATCTAGCGGGGGGGCAAGAGACCCAGTACTTC. This translates into CASSYLAGGQETQYF.

This rearrangement joins TRBV7-2 to TRBJ1-2, with D hard to call. The CDR3 totals 13 residues. Germline CDR1 is SGHTA and CDR2 is FQGNSA. Between the trimmed V and J ends, which lost 1 base and 7 bases, there was a span of 10 bases. The DNA for the CDR3 is TGTGCCAGCAGCTTAGATCGGTTCTCTGGCTACACCTTC. Residues: CASSLDRFSGYTF.

The chain employs TRBV7-8 and TRBJ2-2, with 8 bases lining up with TRBD1. Germline V gives CDR1 SGHVS, CDR2 FQNEAQ. This CDR3 region has 17 residues. Trimming removed 1 base from V and 6 bases from J; junction bases left unmatched: 10. CDR3 amino acids: CASSLGPSGQGPGELFF. As DNA, the CDR3 is TGTGCCAGCAGCTTAGGGCCTAGTGGACAGGGACCCGGGGAGCTGTTTTTT.

This rearrangement joins TRBV19 to TRBJ1-6, with D perhaps TRBD1 (6 bases). V dropped 1 base and J dropped 9 bases, with 13 bases sitting between them. Germline V gene data show CDR1 as LNHDA and CDR2 as SQIVND (reference sequence). The length of the CDR3 is 15 residues. CDR3 bases: TGTGCCAGTAGTATAGGAGGGGGTGTGAGTTCACCCCTCCACTTT. Protein: CASSIGGGVSSPLHF.

The chain recombines TRBV15 with TRBJ1-4; D is unresolved. V lost 0 bases and J lost 7, with 9 bases in between. Germline V gives CDR1 LNHNV, CDR2 YYDKDF (reference sequence). The CDR3 contains 14 residues. CDR3 in amino acids: CATSRDGQFEKLFF. Written as DNA, the CDR3 is TGTGCCACCAGCAGAGATGGTCAGTTTGAAAAACTGTTTTTT.

The CDR3 DNA is TGTGCCAGTAGTACAGGGGAGAACACTGAAGCTTTCTTT. It encodes CASSTGENTEAFF. The chain couples TRBV19 to TRBJ1-1; the D gene is possibly TRBD1 (6 bases). The CDR3 runs to 13 residues. V dropped 4 bases and J dropped 1 base, with 7 bases sitting between them. From germline, CDR1 is LNHDA and CDR2 SQIVND (reference sequence). The variable domain in full, with the rest retrieved from reference TRBV19 and TRBJ1-1, is DGGITQSPKYLFRKEGQNVTLSCEQNLNHDAMYWYRQDPGQGLRLIYYSQIVNDFQKGDIAEGYSVSREKKESFPLTVTSAQKNPTAFYLCASSTGENTEAFFGQGTRLTVV.

This chain uses TRBV28 with TRBJ2-1, with TRBD1 identical over 8 bases. Per the germline V gene, CDR1 is MDHEN and CDR2 is SYDVKM. V lost 3 bases to trimming and J lost 15 bases; unmatched junction nucleotides: 10. This CDR3 spans 13 amino acids. Here the CDR3 DNA reads TGTGCCAGCAGTTTTAGTCCGCAGGGGGCGTTGTTCTTC. Its protein product is CASSFSPQGALFF.

This chain connects TRBV18 to TRBJ1-4, with a weak D call TRBD1 (6 bases). Trimming pared 1 base from V and 4 bases from J, leaving 10 bases between. The CDR3 length is 15 residues. Germline values: CDR1 KGHSH, CDR2 LQKENI. The CDR3 coding sequence is TGTGCCAGCTCACCACTCCAGGGGAGTAATGAAAAACTGTTTTTT. This translates into CASSPLQGSNEKLFF.

The chain is built from TRBV3-1 (or the pseudogene TRBV3-2) and TRBJ1-1; tentative D call: TRBD1 (5 bases). With 1 base removed from V and 3 bases from J, the gap between germline ends came to 12 bases. CDR3 length: 15 amino acids. The germline V gene encodes CDR1 LGHDT and CDR2 YNNKEL (reference sequence). Here the CDR3 reads CASSQATTGYTEAFF. DNA of the CDR3: TGTGCCAGCAGCCAAGCGACAACAGGATACACTGAAGCTTTCTTT.

The chain combines TRBV29-1 with TRBJ2-1; maybe TRBD2 (7 bases). The CDR3 spans 12 residues. Trimming left V 6 bases short and J 4 bases short, with 10 bases between. In germline, CDR1 is SQVTM, CDR2 ANQGSEA. The CDR3 nucleotides read TGCAGCGTGGGGAGGGGGTACAATGAGCAGTTCTTC. Encoded protein: CSVGRGYNEQFF.

The chain recombines TRBV7-9 with TRBJ2-7; tentative D call: TRBD2 (5 bases). CDR1 and CDR2 from the germline V gene are SEHNR and FQNEAQ (reference sequence). V shed 3 bases and J shed 5 bases, with 8 bases lying between them. The CDR3 is 12 residues long. Written as DNA, the CDR3 is TGTGCCAGCAGCTTTACTAGGAACGAGCAGTACTTC. This sequence encodes CASSFTRNEQYF. Complete variable domain (other parts from reference TRBV7-9 and TRBJ2-7): DTGVSQNPRHKITKRGQNVTFRCDPISEHNRLYWYRQTLGQGPEFLTYFQNEAQLEKSRLLSDRFSAERPKGSFSTLEIQRTEQGDSAMYLCASSFTRNEQYFGPGTRLTVT.

J is TRBJ2-7 and V is TRBV11-3; TRBD1 aligns across 10 bases. This CDR3 has 14 residues. Germline-derived CDR1 and CDR2 are SGHNT and YENEEA. J lost 1 base, V lost 5 bases, and 2 bases had no gene match. CDR3 sequence (DNA): TGTGCCAGCAGCCGACAGGGGGCTTCCTACGAGCAGTACTTC. Residues: CASSRQGASYEQYF.

The chain uses TRBV7-9 and TRBJ1-4; 9 nucleotides agree with TRBD1. The CDR3 is made up of 14 amino acids. Germline CDR1 reads SEHNR; CDR2 reads FQNEAQ (reference sequence). V gave up 5 bases and J gave up 8 bases; unmatched junction bases: 6. The CDR3 DNA reads TGTGCCAGCAGCATCGGACAGGGGAGGGAAAAACTGTTTTTT. This gives the protein CASSIGQGREKLFF. Full variable domain (rest looked up from reference TRBV7-9 and TRBJ1-4): DTGVSQNPRHKITKRGQNVTFRCDPISEHNRLYWYRQTLGQGPEFLTYFQNEAQLEKSRLLSDRFSAERPKGSFSTLEIQRTEQGDSAMYLCASSIGQGREKLFFGSGTQLSVL.

The chain couples TRBV19 to TRBJ2-7; 9 bases line up with TRBD2. The length of the CDR3 is 17 residues. Germline loops: CDR1 LNHDA, CDR2 SQIVND (reference sequence). The J segment lost 2 bases and the V segment lost 3 bases, leaving 11 bases of the junction unmatched. Written as DNA, the CDR3 is TGTGCCAGTAGTATTCTTGGGGCTAGCGGGACCGCCTACGAGCAGTACTTC. It encodes CASSILGASGTAYEQYF.

V usage is TRBV6-5 and J usage is TRBJ1-5; D might be TRBD1 (5 bases). The CDR3 is made up of 13 amino acids. V was trimmed by 7 bases and J by 2 bases, leaving 9 bases between them. Germline lookup yields CDR1 MNHEY and CDR2 SVGAGI. CDR3 sequence: CASTEQGNQPQHF. In DNA, the CDR3 is TGTGCCAGCACGGAACAGGGCAATCAGCCCCAGCATTTT.